This T cell receptor (beta chain) was sequenced during a study of T-cell reconstitution after alpha-beta-depleted transplantation in children. Study-wide points: Surviving recipient T cells and thymic progenitors underlay high day-60 TCRbeta diversity in some patients. T cells produced anew were the main source of T-cell counts and diversity one year after transplant.

Germline CDR1 is MDHEN and CDR2 is SYDVKM. The CDR3 spans 15 residues. The V end lost 3 bases, the J end lost 0 bases, and 12 bases lay between the germline ends. The authors prepared the TCRbeta library with unique molecular identifiers. TCRdb re-analysed the PCR reads in MiXCR, keeping a single row per CDR3 protein. The data show 210,000 or so distinct CDR3 sequences, with about a tenth seen just once and 28% held by the top ten. This clonotype was found many times. Its antigen is undetermined. This sample comprised PBMCs, obtained before TCRalphabeta/CD19-depleted stem cell transplant. The receptor was derived from a child younger than two with acute myeloid leukemia, due to receive a stem cell transplant. The chain combines TRBV28 with TRBJ2-7; the D is unclear. The CDR3 protein is CASSFWRLDSYEQYF. CDR3 sequence (DNA): TGTGCCAGCAGTTTTTGGAGATTAGACTCCTACGAGCAGTACTTC.